The 19 T cell receptor beta chains below were found in one sample sequenced in a study of identical twins. TCRdb re-analysed the 5' RACE reads in MiXCR, keeping a single row per CDR3 protein. The sample has 400,000 to 500,000 distinct CDR3 sequences, approximately 17% seen once. Specimen: naive T cells sorted from blood. The receptor source for this set is a man aged 50-59 years in good health.

This clonotype was seen at least ten times. This chain uses TRBV29-1 with TRBJ1-4; D ambiguous. Trimming stripped 3 bases from V and 5 bases from J, with 7 bases between. From germline, CDR1 is SQVTM and CDR2 ANQGSEA. This CDR3 region has 12 residues. The CDR3 DNA reads TGCAGCGTTGAGCCTGAGAATGAAAAACTGTTTTTT. Translation gives CSVEPENEKLFF.

This clonotype occurred once. V usage is TRBV5-1 and J usage is TRBJ2-7, with D possibly matching TRBD1 (6 bases). CDR1 is SGHRS, CDR2 YFSETQ, per germline. V lost 0 bases and J 6 bases, leaving 16 bases between the germline ends. This CDR3 is built from 15 residues. The CDR3 nucleotides are TGCGCCAGCAGCTTGGTTGCGACAGGTCGTGCCGAGCAGTACTTC. Its translation is CASSLVATGRAEQYF.

This clonotype was detected ten times or more. This chain's CDR3 is CASSQDRRADYGYTF. The CDR3, as DNA: TGCGCCAGCAGCCAAGATCGGCGGGCTGACTATGGCTACACCTTC. The V gene is TRBV4-3, the J gene TRBJ1-2; no reliable D call. Between the trimmed V and J ends, which lost 0 bases and 3 bases, there was a span of 11 bases. The CDR3 is 15 residues long. The germline V gene has CDR1 LGHNA and CDR2 YSLEER.

The V gene is TRBV24-1, the J gene TRBJ2-3; D may correspond to TRBD1 or TRBD2 (6 bases each). The germline V and J ends were trimmed by 7 bases and 4 bases, with 14 bases remaining between them. From germline, CDR1 is KGHDR and CDR2 SFDVKD. This CDR3 contains 14 residues. The CDR3, as DNA: TGTGCCACCAGGGGTTGGGGGGCAGCAGATACGCAGTATTTT. This translates into CATRGWGAADTQYF.

This sequence joins TRBV5-5 and TRBJ1-5; the match to TRBD1 covers 7 bases. CDR3 size: 15 residues. Germline lookup yields CDR1 SGHKS and CDR2 YYEKEE (reference sequence). The junction had 7 bases not matched to a gene; V was cut back by 1 base and J by 6 bases. In nucleotides, the CDR3 is TGTGCCAGCAGCTTGTCAGGGGGAGGGGGTCAGCCCCAGCATTTT. It specifies CASSLSGGGGQPQHF.

Ten or more counts support this clonotype. The V gene is TRBV25-1, the J gene TRBJ1-1; D is uncertain. Trimming took off 1 base at V and 0 bases at J, with 3 bases between the two ends. The CDR3 has 13 residues. Germline CDR1 MGHDK, CDR2 SYGVNS. The CDR3 here is CASSELVNTEAFF. The CDR3 DNA reads as TGTGCCAGCAGTGAATTGGTGAACACTGAAGCTTTCTTT.

This rearrangement joins TRBV20-1 to TRBJ2-7; D remains ambiguous. The CDR3 has 13 residues. Germline assignment: CDR1 DFQATT and CDR2 SNEGSKA (reference sequence). V was shortened by 5 bases and J by 4 bases, with 15 bases between the two germline ends. Here the CDR3 DNA reads TGCAGTGCTCCCATTGGTGAGGTTTACGAGCAGTACTTC. Protein product: CSAPIGEVYEQYF.

In DNA form, the CDR3 reads TGTGCCAGCAGTTCAGACATCTCCGAAGAGACCCAGTACTTC. Translation gives CASSSDISEETQYF. J is TRBJ2-5 and V is TRBV28; D is uncertain. CDR3 length: 14 residues. V gave up 4 bases and J gave up 3 bases, with 12 bases separating them. Germline lookup yields CDR1 MDHEN and CDR2 SYDVKM.

Written as DNA, the CDR3 is TGTGCCAGCAGTGATACCCGGAAAACCGAGCAGTACTTC. Translated: CASSDTRKTEQYF. The rearrangement uses TRBV2 and TRBJ2-7; D remains unclear. The CDR3 contains 13 residues. With 3 bases removed from V and 6 bases from J, the gap between germline ends came to 12 bases. CDR1 is SNHLY, CDR2 FYNNEI, per germline.

This chain joins TRBV3-1 and TRBJ2-7, with D possibly being TRBD1 (6 bases). The V gene lost 4 bases and the J gene lost 0 bases, with 13 bases spanning the gap. The germline CDR1 and CDR2 sequences are LGHDT and YNNKEL (reference sequence). The CDR3 sequence is 15 residues long. CDR3 nucleotide sequence: TGTGCCAGCAGCCCCGGACAGCCAAGCTCCTACGAGCAGTACTTC. It yields the protein CASSPGQPSSYEQYF.

The rearrangement links TRBV2 to TRBJ2-3, with no clear D. CDR3 length equals 14 residues. Germline V gene data show CDR1 as SNHLY and CDR2 as FYNNEI. V gave up 4 bases and J gave up 0 bases, with 8 bases separating them. Written as DNA, the CDR3 is TGTGCCAGCAGTGCCATATCTAGCACAGATACGCAGTATTTT. It translates to CASSAISSTDTQYF. The full variable domain, in which reference TRBV2 and TRBJ2-3 provide the parts outside the CDR3, is EPEVTQTPSHQVTQMGQEVILRCVPISNHLYFYWYRQILGQKVEFLVSFYNNEISEKSEIFDDQFSVERPDGSNFTLKIRSTKLEDSAMYFCASSAISSTDTQYFGPGTRLTVL.

V is TRBV19 and J is TRBJ1-4; 8 bases align to TRBD1. The trim removed 9 bases at V and 7 bases at J, leaving 7 bases unmatched. CDR1 and CDR2 (germline): LNHDA, SQIVND (reference sequence). This CDR3 comprises 13 residues. The CDR3 reads CARRGQAPEKLFF. The CDR3 DNA reads as TGTGCCAGGCGGGGACAGGCCCCTGAAAAACTGTTTTTT.

V and J are TRBV3-1 and TRBJ2-1, with 7 bases matching TRBD2. CDR1 and CDR2 from the germline V gene are LGHDT and YNNKEL (reference sequence). This CDR3 has 15 residues. The V segment lost 1 base and the J segment 5 bases; nucleotides outside the gene matches: 5. The CDR3 nucleotides are TGTGCCAGCAGCCAAGGACTAGCCTTTAACAATGAGCAGTTCTTC. Its translation is CASSQGLAFNNEQFF.

The chain links TRBV11-2 to TRBJ2-7, with 11 bases identical to TRBD2. The trim removed 5 bases at V and 2 bases at J, leaving 17 bases unmatched. This CDR3 has 19 amino acids. Germline V CDR1 and CDR2: SGHAT, FQNNGV. The CDR3 loop is CASSRPIRLAGGSTYEQYF. CDR3 DNA: TGTGCCAGCAGCCGCCCCATTCGGCTAGCGGGGGGCAGCACCTACGAGCAGTACTTC.

The chain combines TRBV7-6 with TRBJ2-5; 7 bases match TRBD1. The CDR3 has 14 amino acids. The germline CDR1 and CDR2 sequences are SGHVS and FNYEAQ. V trimming: 0 bases; J trimming: 4 bases; junction bases outside the gene matches: 2. The CDR3 DNA reads as TGTGCCAGCAGCTTAGCGTACAGGGGAGAGACCCAGTACTTC. Protein: CASSLAYRGETQYF.

This clonotype has at least ten counts. The chain has TRBV7-6 and TRBJ2-7; 9 bases fit TRBD1. V trimming: 3 bases; J trimming: 6 bases; junction bases outside the gene matches: 6. The germline CDR1 and CDR2 sequences are SGHVS and FNYEAQ. The CDR3 totals 14 residues. CDR3 nucleotides: TGTGCCAGCAGCTTCCGGGACAGGGATACCGAGCAGTACTTC. This encodes CASSFRDRDTEQYF.

This chain joins TRBV5-6 and TRBJ2-7; 9 bases align to TRBD2. The length of the CDR3 is 14 residues. Germline V gives CDR1 SGHDT, CDR2 YYEEEE. Losses at the gene ends were 3 bases for V and 2 bases for J; bases not matched to a gene: 3. DNA of the CDR3: TGTGCCAGCAGCTCCGGGACTAGCACCTACGAGCAGTACTTC. Amino acids: CASSSGTSTYEQYF.

In this sample, this clonotype turned up many times. This chain uses TRBV12-3 or TRBV12-4 with TRBJ2-7; 9 bases map to TRBD1. The ends lost 7 bases at V and 4 bases at J; junction bases unmatched: 5. CDR3 length equals 13 residues. The CDR3: CASTVTGGYEQYF. The CDR3 nucleotides read TGTGCCAGCACCGTGACAGGGGGGTACGAGCAGTACTTC.

This clonotype came up many times. The chain uses TRBV7-9 and TRBJ2-3, with 9 bases matching TRBD2. This CDR3 comprises 16 residues. The germline CDR1 and CDR2 sequences are SEHNR and FQNEAQ (reference sequence). The junction had 5 bases not matched to a gene; V was cut back by 4 bases and J by 0 bases. CDR3 region: CASSSRTSASTDTQYF. CDR3 nucleotide sequence: TGTGCCAGCAGCTCCCGGACTAGCGCGAGCACAGATACGCAGTATTTT.